This TCR beta chain is drawn from a study of spatial heterogeneity in lung cancer. Study results and caveats: Higher tumor mutation counts went along with higher counts of expanded intratumoral alpha and beta TCRs.

TCR cDNA molecules were tagged individually, and each one carried a unique molecular identifier. A single record per CDR3 protein comes from TCRdb applying MiXCR to the 5' RACE reads. The sample comprises 3,600 or so distinct CDR3 sequences, roughly 7% of which are singletons, and about 20% rests with the top ten. Trimming left V 5 bases short and J 1 base short, with 7 bases between. Germline CDR1 is SGHTA and CDR2 is FQGNSA. This CDR3 spans 13 amino acids. Time point in this sample: sample taken at primary tumor resection. Material for sequencing was whole RNA from tumor, nontumor lung or frozen PBMC, left unsorted. This clonotype was seen at least ten times. Its cognate antigen is unknown. With the library built for alpha chains, this beta chain is off target and its frequency is not meaningful.

The sequences come from lung tumor tissue, collected at surgery. The V gene is TRBV7-2, the J gene TRBJ2-3, with a possible D match to TRBD1 (5 bases). This receptor was taken from a male donor with early-stage non-small cell lung cancer. Written as DNA, the CDR3 is TGTGCCAGCAGCCTAGGGGGCACAGATACGCAGTATTTT. Translated, it gives CASSLGGTDTQYF.